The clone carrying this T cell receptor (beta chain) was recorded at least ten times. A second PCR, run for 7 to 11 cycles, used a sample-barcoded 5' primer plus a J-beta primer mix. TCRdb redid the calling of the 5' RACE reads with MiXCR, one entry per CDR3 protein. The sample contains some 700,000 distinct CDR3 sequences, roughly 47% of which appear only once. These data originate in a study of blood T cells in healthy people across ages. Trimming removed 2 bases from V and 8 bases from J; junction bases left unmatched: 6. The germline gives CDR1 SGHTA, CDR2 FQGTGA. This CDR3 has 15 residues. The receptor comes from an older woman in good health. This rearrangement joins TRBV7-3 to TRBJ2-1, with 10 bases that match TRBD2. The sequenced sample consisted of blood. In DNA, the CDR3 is TGTGCCAGCAGCTTACCTAGCGGGGGAACGGATGAGCAGTTCTTC. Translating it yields CASSLPSGGTDEQFF.